Below, 24 T cell receptor beta chains from the same sample are listed, as sequenced in a study of blood T cell repertoires in COVID-19. The protocol was immunoSEQ multiplex PCR, while the TCRdb copy is restricted to in-frame clones and leaves out a portion. The sample has approximately 290,000 clones, roughly 90% seen once; the top ten hold roughly 2.3%. The sample consisted of peripheral blood. The receptors come from a woman aged 30 to 39 with COVID-19, enrolled during active disease.

The chain employs TRBV6-5 and TRBJ1-1; the match to TRBD1 covers 10 bases. This CDR3 has 15 amino acids. Germline CDR1 and CDR2: MNHEY and SVGAGI. The junction had 11 bases not matched to a gene; V was cut back by 6 bases and J by 7 bases. The CDR3 protein is CASSGLGTGDGEAFF. The CDR3 DNA reads as TGTGCCAGCAGCGGCTTAGGGACAGGGGATGGTGAAGCTTTCTTT.

The chain uses TRBV6-5 and TRBJ2-1, with 7 bases that match TRBD2. Germline V gene lookup returns CDR1 MNHEY and CDR2 SVGAGI. J lost 6 bases, V lost 4 bases, and 6 bases had no gene match. This CDR3 is 14 amino acids long. The CDR3 loop is CASSSPGRGNEQFF. The CDR3 DNA follows: TGTGCCAGCAGTTCCCCGGGGAGGGGCAATGAGCAGTTCTTC.

The chain employs TRBV19 and TRBJ1-2, with 9 bases that match TRBD1. CDR1 and CDR2 from the germline V gene are LNHDA and SQIVND (reference sequence). The CDR3 is made up of 11 amino acids. Trimming removed 11 bases from V and 7 bases from J; junction bases left unmatched: 5. In DNA, the CDR3 is TGTGCCGGAACAGGGGGCTCTGGCTACACCTTC. As protein: CAGTGGSGYTF.

This chain joins TRBV18 and TRBJ2-7, with TRBD1 identical over 11 bases. J was trimmed by 6 bases and V by 3 bases; bases with no gene match: 4. The CDR3 loop spans 14 amino acids. The germline gives CDR1 KGHSH, CDR2 LQKENI. Written as DNA, the CDR3 is TGTGCCAGCTCACCCGACGGGACAGGGGGCGAGCAGTACTTC. Translating gives CASSPDGTGGEQYF.

The chain uses TRBV28 and TRBJ1-2; 10 bases agree with TRBD1. Germline lookup yields CDR1 MDHEN and CDR2 SYDVKM. The V and J ends lost 3 bases and 4 bases, in that order; junction bases with no gene match: 5. This CDR3 has 15 residues. The CDR3 is CASSLRWDRGYGYTF. The CDR3 coding sequence is TGTGCCAGCAGTTTGCGTTGGGACAGGGGCTATGGCTACACCTTC.

The chain joins TRBV5-1 to TRBJ2-7; D may be TRBD1 (6 bases). This CDR3 has 15 amino acids. V was trimmed by 0 bases and J by 3 bases, leaving 13 bases between them. Germline CDR1 is SGHRS and CDR2 is YFSETQ. CDR3 sequence: CASSLEAGEYYEQYF. The CDR3 coding sequence is TGCGCCAGCAGCTTGGAGGCAGGGGAGTACTACGAGCAGTACTTC.

V gene TRBV4-1 combines with J gene TRBJ1-3; 7 bases are shared with TRBD1. Germline assignment: CDR1 MGHRA and CDR2 YSYEKL. V trimming: 3 bases; J trimming: 2 bases; junction bases outside the gene matches: 7. The CDR3 has 16 amino acids. The CDR3 region is CASSHDDREAGNTIYF. The DNA for the CDR3 is TGCGCCAGCAGCCACGACGACAGGGAAGCTGGAAACACCATATATTTT.

The chain joins TRBV14 to TRBJ1-1, with D unclear. Trimming removed 0 bases at V and 13 bases at J, with 18 bases between. The CDR3 covers 14 residues. The germline gives CDR1 SGHDN, CDR2 FVKESK. CDR3 sequence (DNA): TGTGCCAGCAGCCAAGATCGAGAAGGGCGGGTAGTTTTCTTT. Translating gives CASSQDREGRVVFF.

The V gene is TRBV28, the J gene TRBJ1-5, with TRBD1 identical over 9 bases. Germline lookup yields CDR1 MDHEN and CDR2 SYDVKM. The length of the CDR3 is 16 residues. V was pared by 4 bases and J by 3 bases, with 7 bases of the junction left unmatched. DNA for the CDR3: TGTGCCAGCAGTTCCTCCGGGACAGGGCTCAATCAGCCCCAGCATTTT. Protein: CASSSSGTGLNQPQHF.

The chain links TRBV5-4 to TRBJ2-5; 7 nucleotides align to TRBD1. The CDR3 consists of 14 residues. J lost 5 bases, V lost 0 bases, and 4 bases had no gene match. Germline V lookup: CDR1 SGHNT, CDR2 YYREEE (reference sequence). The CDR3 coding sequence is TGTGCCAGCAGCTTGGTCTCAGGGGGTGAGACCCAGTACTTC. Residues: CASSLVSGGETQYF.

V usage is TRBV29-1 and J usage is TRBJ1-2; maybe TRBD1 (5 bases). The CDR3 is 13 residues long. The V and J ends lost 4 bases and 2 bases respectively, with 11 bases between them. CDR1 and CDR2 (germline): SQVTM, ANQGSEA. CDR3 protein: CSVAVQGNYGYTF. CDR3 nucleotides: TGCAGCGTTGCGGTTCAGGGCAACTATGGCTACACCTTC.

The chain recombines TRBV27 with TRBJ1-4; D is perhaps TRBD1 (5 bases). Trimming cost V 5 bases and J 7 bases, with 11 bases left between them. Germline V gene sequence: CDR1 MNHEY, CDR2 SMNVEV (reference sequence). This CDR3 contains 13 residues. The CDR3 is CASSPAGSEKLFF. The CDR3 region has the DNA TGTGCCAGCAGTCCAGCAGGGTCTGAAAAACTGTTTTTT.

The chain is built from TRBV5-1 and TRBJ2-7; 7 positions match TRBD2. Germline V gives CDR1 SGHRS, CDR2 YFSETQ. V was pared by 4 bases and J by 0 bases, with 7 bases of the junction left unmatched. The CDR3 extends over 15 amino acids. This chain's CDR3 is CASSARAGVSYEQYF. CDR3 coding DNA: TGCGCCAGCAGCGCCAGGGCGGGGGTCTCCTACGAGCAGTACTTC.

The V call is TRBV30, the J call TRBJ1-5; no clear D. Germline lookup yields CDR1 GTSNPN and CDR2 SVGIG (reference sequence). Trimming shortened V by 3 bases and J by 7 bases, and 16 bases separated the two germline ends. There are 14 residues in the CDR3. The CDR3 here is CAWSQTVRAQPQHF. The CDR3 region has the DNA TGTGCCTGGAGCCAAACAGTACGAGCCCAGCCCCAGCATTTT.

V gene TRBV19 combines with J gene TRBJ2-2; D unclear. Germline V CDR1 and CDR2: LNHDA, SQIVND (reference sequence). This CDR3 comprises 15 residues. Trimming took 7 bases from V and 3 from J, leaving 15 bases between them. The CDR3, as DNA: TGTGCCAGTAAAACAATAGGCGGCGACACCGGGGAGCTGTTTTTT. Its translation: CASKTIGGDTGELFF.

The gene calls are TRBV29-1 and TRBJ2-2, with a weak D call TRBD2 (6 bases). Germline CDR1 is SQVTM and CDR2 is ANQGSEA. V gave up 7 bases and J gave up 1 base, with 13 bases separating them. This CDR3 comprises 14 residues. The CDR3 DNA reads TGCAGCGCACGCGGGGCACTGAACACCGGGGAGCTGTTTTTT. Its translation: CSARGALNTGELFF.

The rearrangement links TRBV3-1 (or the pseudogene TRBV3-2) to TRBJ2-7; 7 nucleotides align to TRBD1. Unmatched junction bases numbered 6, after V lost 4 bases and J lost 0 bases. CDR1 is LGHDT and CDR2 is YNNKEL in the germline V gene (reference sequence). The CDR3 covers 15 residues. CDR3 bases: TGTGCCAGCAGCCCCGGACAGGCGATCTCCTACGAGCAGTACTTC. It is translated as CASSPGQAISYEQYF.

The gene calls are TRBV28 and TRBJ2-7; tentative D call: TRBD1 (5 bases). V gave up 4 bases and J gave up 2 bases, with 18 bases separating them. Germline lookup yields CDR1 MDHEN and CDR2 SYDVKM. This CDR3 has 16 residues. The CDR3 reads CASSYRQKKPTYEQYF. CDR3 bases: TGTGCCAGCAGTTATAGACAGAAAAAACCAACCTACGAGCAGTACTTC.

The chain couples TRBV18 to TRBJ1-1; D possibly corresponds to TRBD1 (5 bases). The CDR3 extends over 13 amino acids. V was trimmed by 8 bases and J by 4 bases, leaving 14 bases between them. Germline V gene sequence: CDR1 KGHSH, CDR2 LQKENI. The CDR3 nucleotides are TGTGCCAGCGCGACAGCCCAGGGCACTGAAGCTTTCTTT. It codes for CASATAQGTEAFF.

The chain has TRBV27 and TRBJ1-2; 9 nucleotides align to TRBD1. The J segment lost 2 bases and the V segment lost 5 bases, leaving 6 bases of the junction unmatched. The CDR3 covers 15 residues. Germline V gene lookup returns CDR1 MNHEY and CDR2 SMNVEV (reference sequence). CDR3 DNA sequence: TGTGCCAGCAGTCCTTGGACAGGGGCGAACTATGGCTACACCTTC. Translating gives CASSPWTGANYGYTF.

The chain is built from TRBV5-1 and TRBJ1-1, with D perhaps TRBD1 (5 bases). The germline CDR1 and CDR2 sequences are SGHRS and YFSETQ. Trimming cost V 4 bases and J 1 base, with 11 bases left between them. This CDR3 is built from 14 residues. In DNA form, the CDR3 reads TGCGCCAGCAGCATACCTACAGGGAACACTGAAGCTTTCTTT. This sequence encodes CASSIPTGNTEAFF. The whole variable domain, filled in from reference TRBV5-1 and TRBJ1-1, reads KAGVTQTPRYLIKTRGQQVTLSCSPISGHRSVSWYQQTPGQGLQFLFEYFSETQRNKGNFPGRFSGRQFSNSRSEMNVSTLELGDSALYLCASSIPTGNTEAFFGQGTRLTVV.

This chain connects TRBV6-5 to TRBJ2-7; 8 bases are shared with TRBD2. V dropped 6 bases and J dropped 0; count of bases not matched to a gene: 7. Germline V gene lookup returns CDR1 MNHEY and CDR2 SVGAGI. The CDR3 runs 15 residues. DNA for the CDR3: TGTGCCAGCAGCAATAGCGGGAAGAGCTCCTACGAGCAGTACTTC. This translates into CASSNSGKSSYEQYF.

This chain uses TRBV10-3 with TRBJ2-2, with a possible D match to TRBD1 (5 bases). CDR3 length: 13 residues. Deletions cut 3 bases from V and 5 bases from J, with 7 bases between. Germline values: CDR1 ENHRY, CDR2 SYGVKD. The CDR3 protein is CAISDRVTGELFF. In DNA form, the CDR3 reads TGTGCCATCAGTGACAGGGTTACCGGGGAGCTGTTTTTT.

CDR3 residues: CSVFPRLASGRVQFF. The DNA for the CDR3 is TGCAGCGTTTTTCCGAGGCTCGCTAGCGGGAGGGTGCAGTTCTTC. This chain connects TRBV29-1 to TRBJ2-1, with TRBD2 identical over 12 bases. The CDR3 is 15 residues long. Looked up from germline, CDR1 is SQVTM and CDR2 is ANQGSEA. V dropped 5 bases and J dropped 12; count of bases not matched to a gene: 14.